The present TCR beta chain was sequenced within a study of blood T cell repertoires in COVID-19. Study information: COVID-19 samples, acute and convalescent, were from the United States, Italy and Spain. T cells, B-cell-depleted T cells, or PBMCs provided the cDNA or gDNA that served as material.

Original processing notes: Quantification of nucleated cells was approximated via reference gene primer amplification. The repertoire was sequenced with immunoSEQ multiplex PCR; TCRdb's copy has only in-frame clones and lacks some. Clone size and V and J calls were adopted from that table, with D and trimming inferred from the DNA. The sample lists about 170,000 clones, about 82% occurring once. The Seattle patients, enrolled during active infection, were followed longitudinally. This CDR3 is built from 15 residues. CDR1 and CDR2 from the germline V gene are KGHSH and LQKENI. With 3 bases clipped from V and 5 bases from J, the junction kept 9 bases outside the gene matches.

The rearrangement uses TRBV18 and TRBJ2-7; 8 bases agree with TRBD1. Specimen: peripheral blood. The clonotype comes from an elderly woman with COVID-19, enrolled during active disease. The CDR3 region is CASSPNRGSPNEQYF. The CDR3 nucleotides read TGTGCCAGCTCACCCAACAGGGGGTCTCCCAACGAGCAGTACTTC.